This TCR beta chain was captured in a study of human T cells and chemical hapten exposure (dated by TCRdb to the early 2020s). Background on the whole study: The libraries were sequenced as a pool, and the TCR yield per sample differed mostly because of small variations in library volumes within the pool. Peripheral blood TCR repertoire changes were tracked in vivo in alopecia patients during primary and secondary sensitization to the hapten diphenylcyclopropenone (DPC). For every blood RNA sample, sequencing covered both the TCR alpha and TCR beta chains.

In the case of this clonotype: The antigen this receptor binds is unknown. A much larger clonotype is one base distant, so this may be a read error.

Total RNA was isolated from unfractionated whole blood collected in Tempus Blood RNA tubes. Five or six healthy volunteers were used as TCR sequencing controls and were bled at day 0, 2 weeks and 6 weeks. The library was made by 5' RACE. Reads for this sample came from an Illumina MiSeq. Library preparation attached unique molecular identifiers to individual cDNA molecules for quantitative, reproducible TCR counting. Per the original workflow: Samples had a median of about 96,000 TCRs, with a range from about 20,000 to 690,600. V, J and CDR3 annotation of the TCR reads was carried out using the Decombinator software suite. For PS versus PT1 abundance plots, all samples were subsampled to the same number of TCRs (28,000). Expanded TCRs were defined as absent before sensitization and observed at least eight times at the 2-week time point. TCRdb cleaned the public reads at Q25 with fastp, built clones with MiXCR and kept in-frame beta chains. Duplicate CDR3 protein sequences are folded into a single record with the most common DNA and genes. Here the V and J calls rest on TCRdb's processing, not on the authors' analysis. In all, the sample holds 65,000 to 95,000 distinct CDR3 sequences, and about 7.7% of those were seen once. The ten largest clones add up to around 2.3% of the sample.

The CDR3 has 13 amino acids, counting the end cysteine and phenylalanine. Of the read, only the CDR3 DNA is kept; its 39 bases are in frame from base 1. The germline ends are 10 bases apart after V is trimmed by 5 bases and J by 4 bases. For CDR1 and CDR2, the germline V gene lists SGHTA and FQGTGA. Points the paper makes about the study in general: Repeated subsampling changed both the strength of the expansion versus patch-test correlation and the threshold at which that correlation became significant. DPC sensitization did not change how many TCRs were above 1 in 1000 frequency, and no evidence was found of alterations in global repertoire structure.

This sequence originates from a male donor in good health. The V and J genes are TRBV7-3 and TRBJ2-3; D gene: possibly TRBD1, on 5 matching bases. The CDR3 is CASSQGASDTQYF. The DNA sequence is given as TGTGCCAGCAGCCAAGGGGCGTCAGATACGCAGTATTTT.